This TCR beta chain came from a study of cytomegalovirus exposure and HLA in healthy donors. PCR was performed using 60 Vbeta and 13 Jbeta primers. The method was immunoSEQ multiplex PCR; TCRdb's version includes in-frame clones alone and lacks a portion of them. The sample records about 120,000 clones, 70% to 90% being singletons. The V and J ends lost 1 base and 5 bases respectively, with 2 bases between them. The length of the CDR3 is 11 residues. CDR1 is LNHDA and CDR2 is SQIVND in the germline V gene (reference sequence). This sequence joins TRBV19 and TRBJ2-5, with D unclear. Sequencing was done on a sample of PBMCs. This receptor was obtained from a man aged 35-49 years in good health and CMV-seronegative. The CDR3 nucleotides read TGTGCCAGTAGTATAGCGGAGACCCAGTACTTC. Protein sequence: CASSIAETQYF.